Given below is one TCR beta chain in context. No antigen is known for it. The source of the sample is a study of PD-1 blockade in mismatch repair-deficient tumors. General study results and limits: Tumor-resident clones, often absent from pretreatment blood, expanded after pembrolizumab and then contracted.

The CDR3 runs to 14 residues. Per germline, CDR1 SGDLS and CDR2 YYNGEE. The V end was cut by 0 bases, the J end by 8 bases, with 9 bases between. Time point in this sample: 10-day in vitro stimulation with candidate neoantigen peptide 4. Clone fold changes were calculated against an identical culture without peptide. Only in-frame clones appear in the TCRdb table, and some are missing; sequencing was by immunoSEQ multiplex PCR. The sample includes 13,000 to 15,000 clones, 84% of them seen just once. The TCR comes from an adult with mismatch repair-deficient cancer. The chain employs TRBV9 and TRBJ1-6, with a weak D call TRBD1 (5 bases). The material sequenced was cells cultured in vitro, taken from a patient treated with pembrolizumab. This chain's CDR3 is CASSVAGLDSPLHF. In nucleotides, the CDR3 is TGTGCCAGCAGCGTAGCAGGGTTAGATTCACCCCTCCACTTT.